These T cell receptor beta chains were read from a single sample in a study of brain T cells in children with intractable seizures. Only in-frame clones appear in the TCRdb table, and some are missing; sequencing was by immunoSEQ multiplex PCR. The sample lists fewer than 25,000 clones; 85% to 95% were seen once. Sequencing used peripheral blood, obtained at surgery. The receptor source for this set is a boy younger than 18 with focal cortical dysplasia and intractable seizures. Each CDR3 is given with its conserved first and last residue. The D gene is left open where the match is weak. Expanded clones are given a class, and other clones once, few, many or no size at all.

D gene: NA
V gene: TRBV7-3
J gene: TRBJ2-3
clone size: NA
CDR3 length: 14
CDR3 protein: CASSLGQYTDTQYF
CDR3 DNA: TGTGCCAGCAGCTTAGGACAGTACACAGATACGCAGTATTTT

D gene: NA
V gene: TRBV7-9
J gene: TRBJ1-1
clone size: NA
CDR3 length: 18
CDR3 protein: CASSLPPGSPPQNTEAFF
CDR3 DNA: TGTGCCAGCAGCTTACCGCCAGGGAGCCCCCCACAGAACACTGAAGCTTTCTTT

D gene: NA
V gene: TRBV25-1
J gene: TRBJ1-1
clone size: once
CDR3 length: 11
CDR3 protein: CASSEYTEAFF
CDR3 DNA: TGTGCCAGCAGTGAGTACACTGAAGCTTTCTTT

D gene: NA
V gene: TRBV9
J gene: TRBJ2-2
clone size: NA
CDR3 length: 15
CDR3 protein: CASSVRTGNTGELFF
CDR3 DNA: TGTGCCAGCAGCGTGAGGACGGGGAACACCGGGGAGCTGTTTTTT

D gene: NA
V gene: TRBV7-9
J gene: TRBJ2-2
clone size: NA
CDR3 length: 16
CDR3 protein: CASSLGGTANTGELFF
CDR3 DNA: TGTGCCAGCAGCTTAGGGGGGACGGCGAACACCGGGGAGCTGTTTTTT

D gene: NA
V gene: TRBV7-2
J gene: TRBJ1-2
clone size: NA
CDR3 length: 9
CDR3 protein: CASSSVNTF
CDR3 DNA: TGTGCCAGCAGCTCTGTGAACACCTTC

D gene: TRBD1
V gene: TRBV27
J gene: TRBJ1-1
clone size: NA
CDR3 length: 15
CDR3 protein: CASSPRQGPWAEAFF
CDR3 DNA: TGTGCCAGCAGTCCCAGACAGGGACCATGGGCTGAAGCTTTCTTT

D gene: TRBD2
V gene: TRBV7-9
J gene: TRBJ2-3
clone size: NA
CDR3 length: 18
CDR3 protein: CASSPKRTSGESTDTQYF
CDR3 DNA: TGTGCCAGCAGCCCGAAAAGGACTAGCGGGGAGAGCACAGATACGCAGTATTTT

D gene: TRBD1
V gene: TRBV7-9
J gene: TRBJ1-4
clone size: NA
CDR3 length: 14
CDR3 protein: CASTDRVLGGKLFF
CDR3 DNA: TGTGCCAGCACCGACAGGGTTCTTGGTGGAAAACTGTTTTTT

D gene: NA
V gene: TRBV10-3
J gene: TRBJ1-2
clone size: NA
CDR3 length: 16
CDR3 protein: CAISEFKAGRDYGYTF
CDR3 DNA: TGTGCCATCAGTGAGTTTAAAGCAGGGAGGGACTATGGCTACACCTTC

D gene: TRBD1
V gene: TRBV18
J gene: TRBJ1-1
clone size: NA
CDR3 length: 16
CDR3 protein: CASSPLVTGGNTEAFF
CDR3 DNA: TGTGCCAGCTCACCTCTGGTGACAGGGGGGAACACTGAAGCTTTCTTT

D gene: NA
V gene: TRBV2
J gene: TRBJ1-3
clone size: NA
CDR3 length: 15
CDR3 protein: CASMWTVGTGNTIYF
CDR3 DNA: TGTGCCAGCATGTGGACAGTGGGGACTGGAAACACCATATATTTT

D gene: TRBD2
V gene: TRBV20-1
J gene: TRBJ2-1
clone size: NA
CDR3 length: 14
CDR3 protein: CSASELAGVGEQFF
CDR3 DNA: TGCAGTGCTAGTGAACTAGCGGGAGTTGGTGAGCAGTTCTTC

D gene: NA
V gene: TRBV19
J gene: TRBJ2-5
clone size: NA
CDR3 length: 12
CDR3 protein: CASGTTQETQYF
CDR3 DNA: TGTGCCAGCGGGACCACACAAGAGACCCAGTACTTC

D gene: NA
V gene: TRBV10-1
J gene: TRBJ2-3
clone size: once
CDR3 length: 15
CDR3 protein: CASSRQDPSTDTQYF
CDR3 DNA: TGCGCCAGCAGTCGACAGGATCCTAGCACAGATACGCAGTATTTT

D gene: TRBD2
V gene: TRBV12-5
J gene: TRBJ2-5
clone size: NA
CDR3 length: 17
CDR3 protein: CASGLVLGSGGAETQYF
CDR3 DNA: TGTGCTAGTGGTTTGGTACTGGGTAGCGGGGGGGCTGAGACCCAGTACTTC

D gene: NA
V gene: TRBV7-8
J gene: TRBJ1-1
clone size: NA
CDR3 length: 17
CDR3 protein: CASSSERVQRRNTEAFF
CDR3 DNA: TGTGCCAGCAGCTCAGAGAGGGTACAGCGAAGGAACACTGAAGCTTTCTTT

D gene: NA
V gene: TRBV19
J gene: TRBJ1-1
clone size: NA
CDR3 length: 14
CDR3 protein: CASSIEGRNTEAFF
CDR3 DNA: TGTGCCAGTAGTATAGAAGGGCGGAACACTGAAGCTTTCTTT

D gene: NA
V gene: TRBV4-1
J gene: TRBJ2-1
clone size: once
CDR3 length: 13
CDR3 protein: CASSQGAANEQFF
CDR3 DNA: TGCGCCAGCAGCCAAGGTGCGGCCAATGAGCAGTTCTTC

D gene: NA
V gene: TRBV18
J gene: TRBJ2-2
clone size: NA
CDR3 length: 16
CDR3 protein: CASSLSPGDNTGELFF
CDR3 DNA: TGTGCCAGCTCATTAAGCCCGGGAGATAACACCGGGGAGCTGTTTTTT

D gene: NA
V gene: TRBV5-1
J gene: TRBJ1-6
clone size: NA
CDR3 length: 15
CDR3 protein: CASSPGDRFNSPLHF
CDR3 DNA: TGCGCCAGCAGCCCGGGGGACCGATTTAATTCACCCCTCCACTTT

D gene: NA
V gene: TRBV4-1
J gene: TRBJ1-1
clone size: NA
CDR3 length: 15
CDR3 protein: CASSSPTRRNTEAFF
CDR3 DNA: TGCGCCAGCAGCTCCCCGACTCGGCGGAACACTGAAGCTTTCTTT

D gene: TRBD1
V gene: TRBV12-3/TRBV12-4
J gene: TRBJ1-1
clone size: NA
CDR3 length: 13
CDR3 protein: CASSSTGTTEAFF
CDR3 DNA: TGTGCCAGCAGTTCGACAGGGACTACTGAAGCTTTCTTT

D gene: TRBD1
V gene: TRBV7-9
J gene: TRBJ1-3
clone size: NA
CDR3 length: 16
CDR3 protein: CASSRRSGQGLNTIYF
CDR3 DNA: TGTGCCAGCAGCCGCCGCTCGGGACAGGGGTTAAACACCATATATTTT

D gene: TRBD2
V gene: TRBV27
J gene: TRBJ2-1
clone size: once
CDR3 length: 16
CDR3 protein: CASSKQGLAEYNEQFF
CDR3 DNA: TGTGCCAGCAGCAAGCAGGGACTAGCGGAATACAATGAGCAGTTCTTC

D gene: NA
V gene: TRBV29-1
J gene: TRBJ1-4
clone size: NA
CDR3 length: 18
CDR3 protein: CSVVNHLGGISTNEKLFF
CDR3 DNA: TGCAGCGTTGTTAATCACCTAGGGGGTATCTCAACTAATGAAAAACTGTTTTTT

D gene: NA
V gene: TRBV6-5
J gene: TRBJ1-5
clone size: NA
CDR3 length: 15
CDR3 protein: CATAKGANSNQPQHF
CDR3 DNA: TGTGCCACAGCGAAAGGAGCGAATAGCAATCAGCCCCAGCATTTT

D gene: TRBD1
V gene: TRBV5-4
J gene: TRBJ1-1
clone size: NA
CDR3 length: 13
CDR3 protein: CASSLTGDTEAFF
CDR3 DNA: TGTGCCAGCAGCTTGACAGGGGACACTGAAGCTTTCTTT

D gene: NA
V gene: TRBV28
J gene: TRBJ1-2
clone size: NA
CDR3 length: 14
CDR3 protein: CAGRTDPSNYGYTF
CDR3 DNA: TGTGCCGGACGGACAGATCCCTCTAACTATGGCTACACCTTC

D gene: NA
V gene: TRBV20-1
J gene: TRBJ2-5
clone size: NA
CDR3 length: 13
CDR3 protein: CSASNTGRETQYF
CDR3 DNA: TGCAGTGCGAGTAACACAGGGAGAGAGACCCAGTACTTC

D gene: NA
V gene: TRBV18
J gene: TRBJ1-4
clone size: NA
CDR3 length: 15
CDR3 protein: CASSPSFGGEEKLFF
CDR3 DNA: TGTGCCAGCTCACCCTCGTTCGGGGGTGAAGAAAAACTGTTTTTT

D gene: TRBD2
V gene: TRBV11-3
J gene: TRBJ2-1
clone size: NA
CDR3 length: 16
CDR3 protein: CASSLDSSGRNNEQFF
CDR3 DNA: TGTGCCAGCAGCTTAGATTCTAGCGGGAGGAACAATGAGCAGTTCTTC

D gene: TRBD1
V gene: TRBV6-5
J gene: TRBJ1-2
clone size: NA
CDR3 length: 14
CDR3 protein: CASRGWTGPLGYTF
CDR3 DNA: TGTGCCAGCAGAGGTTGGACAGGGCCTTTGGGCTACACCTTC

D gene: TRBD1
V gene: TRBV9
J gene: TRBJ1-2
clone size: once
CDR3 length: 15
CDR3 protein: CASSVVDTGAYGYTF
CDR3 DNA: TGTGCCAGCAGCGTCGTAGATACAGGGGCCTATGGCTACACCTTC

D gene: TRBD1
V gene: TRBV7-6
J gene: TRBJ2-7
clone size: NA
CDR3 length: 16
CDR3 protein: CASSPKASGGQYEQYF
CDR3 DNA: TGTGCCAGCAGCCCCAAGGCCTCAGGGGGCCAGTACGAGCAGTACTTC

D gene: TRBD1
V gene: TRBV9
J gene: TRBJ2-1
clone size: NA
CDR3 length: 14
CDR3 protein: CASSGTTGDNEQFF
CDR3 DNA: TGTGCCAGCAGCGGAACTACAGGGGACAATGAGCAGTTCTTC

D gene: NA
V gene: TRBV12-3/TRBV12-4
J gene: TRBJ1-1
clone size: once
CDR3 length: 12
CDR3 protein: CASGGMRTEAFF
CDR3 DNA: TGTGCCAGTGGAGGGATGCGCACTGAAGCTTTCTTT

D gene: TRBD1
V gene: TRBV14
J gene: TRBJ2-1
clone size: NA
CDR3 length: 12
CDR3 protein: CASSQEGQEQFF
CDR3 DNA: TGTGCCAGCAGCCAAGAGGGACAGGAGCAGTTCTTC

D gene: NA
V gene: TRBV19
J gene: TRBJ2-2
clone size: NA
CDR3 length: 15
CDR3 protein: CASSPRMGGTGELFF
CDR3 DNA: TGTGCCAGTAGTCCTCGGATGGGAGGCACCGGGGAGCTGTTTTTT

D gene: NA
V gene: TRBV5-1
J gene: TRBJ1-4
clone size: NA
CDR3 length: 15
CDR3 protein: CASSLWGSTNEKLFF
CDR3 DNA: TGCGCCAGCAGCTTGTGGGGGTCCACTAATGAAAAACTGTTTTTT

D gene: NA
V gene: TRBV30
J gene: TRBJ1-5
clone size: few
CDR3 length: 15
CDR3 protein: CAWSREEGSNQPQHF
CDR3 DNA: TGTGCCTGGAGCAGGGAAGAGGGAAGCAATCAGCCCCAGCATTTT

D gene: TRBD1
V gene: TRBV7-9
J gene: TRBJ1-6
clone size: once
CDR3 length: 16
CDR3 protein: CASSSRTGGVNSPLHF
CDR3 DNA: TGTGCCAGCAGCAGCCGGACAGGGGGCGTTAATTCACCCCTCCACTTT